A selection of T cell receptor beta chains follows, all from one sample in a study of cytomegalovirus exposure and HLA in healthy donors. Sequenced by immunoSEQ multiplex PCR; TCRdb stores in-frame clones only, minus some. The data show about 160,000 clones, with roughly 77% seen just once and more than 3.5% held by the top ten. Material for sequencing was PBMCs. All receptors come from a man aged 30 to 45 in good health and CMV-seropositive. Each CDR3 is given with its conserved first and last residue. The D gene is left open where the match is weak. Clone sizes are given selectively: once, few, many, or a class where the clone is expanded.

>TRBD1|TRBJ2-5|.|TRBV30
CAWREQSGGIETQYF
TGTGCCTGGAGGGAGCAGTCAGGGGGAATAGAGACCCAGTACTTC
>.|TRBJ1-6|.|TRBV5-1
CASSFRLGEQRSPLHF
TGCGCCAGCAGCTTCCGGTTGGGTGAGCAGCGTTCACCCCTCCACTTT
>TRBD2|TRBJ2-7|.|TRBV27
CASSFKGPSGGYEQYF
TGTGCCAGCAGTTTTAAGGGCCCGAGCGGGGGCTACGAGCAGTACTTC
>TRBD1|TRBJ1-5|.|TRBV7-9
CASSPQGVNQPQHF
TGTGCCAGCAGTCCACAGGGGGTTAATCAGCCCCAGCATTTT
>TRBD1|TRBJ2-7|.|TRBV14
CASSLDRGREQYF
TGTGCCAGCAGCCTCGACAGGGGCCGAGAGCAGTACTTC
>TRBD2|TRBJ2-5|.|TRBV6-5
CASIKSSGGQETQYF
TGTGCCAGCATAAAGTCTAGCGGGGGCCAAGAGACCCAGTACTTC
>TRBD1|TRBJ1-1|few|TRBV28
CASSRDRGASEAFF
TGTGCCAGCAGCAGGGACAGGGGAGCCTCTGAAGCTTTCTTT
>TRBD1|TRBJ1-2|.|TRBV7-9
CASSHRDRGFPSYGYTF
TGTGCCAGCAGCCACCGGGACAGGGGATTCCCGAGCTATGGCTACACCTTC
>TRBD1|TRBJ1-2|.|TRBV7-9
CASSLADRPNYGYTF
TGTGCCAGCAGCTTAGCGGACAGGCCTAACTATGGCTACACCTTC
>.|TRBJ2-3|once|TRBV9
CASKRGAGTDTQYF
TGTGCCAGCAAACGGGGGGCCGGCACAGATACGCAGTATTTT
>TRBD1|TRBJ2-5|once|TRBV19
CASSRQGHETQYF
TGTGCCAGTAGTCGACAGGGTCACGAGACCCAGTACTTC
>.|TRBJ2-1|.|TRBV7-2
CASSLALGVSSYNEQFF
TGTGCCAGCAGCTTAGCGCTGGGCGTGAGCTCCTACAATGAGCAGTTCTTC
>TRBD1|TRBJ2-3|.|TRBV4-1
CASREQGSDTQYF
TGCGCCAGCAGAGAACAGGGGTCCGATACGCAGTATTTT
>.|TRBJ2-7|.|TRBV7-2
CASSRSPYEQYF
TGTGCCAGCAGCCGATCCCCCTACGAGCAGTACTTC
>.|TRBJ1-5|.|TRBV6-5
CASSYSSKQPQHF
TGTGCCAGCAGTTACTCGAGTAAACAGCCCCAGCATTTT
>.|TRBJ1-4|.|TRBV28
CASSGQFNEKLFF
TGTGCCAGCAGTGGTCAGTTTAATGAAAAGCTGTTTTTT
>.|TRBJ2-2|.|TRBV9
CASSASLNTGELFF
TGTGCCAGCAGCGCTAGCTTAAACACCGGGGAGCTGTTTTTT
>TRBD1|TRBJ2-2|.|TRBV2
CASSVDRAGTGELFF
TGTGCCAGCAGTGTTGACAGGGCAGGCACCGGGGAGCTGTTTTTT
>TRBD1|TRBJ1-5|.|TRBV27
CASSPQGQDSPQHF
TGTGCCAGCAGTCCCCAGGGACAGGACTCGCCCCAGCATTTT
>.|TRBJ1-3|.|TRBV10-3
CAIRMDRSSGNTIYF
TGTGCCATCAGAATGGACAGATCCTCTGGAAACACCATATATTTT
>.|TRBJ2-7|.|TRBV7-9
CASSLLSEQYF
TGTGCCAGCAGCCTTCTGTCCGAGCAGTACTTC
>.|TRBJ1-2|once|TRBV7-9
CASSLAPEVNYGYTF
TGTGCCAGCAGCTTAGCTCCGGAGGTGAACTATGGCTACACCTTC